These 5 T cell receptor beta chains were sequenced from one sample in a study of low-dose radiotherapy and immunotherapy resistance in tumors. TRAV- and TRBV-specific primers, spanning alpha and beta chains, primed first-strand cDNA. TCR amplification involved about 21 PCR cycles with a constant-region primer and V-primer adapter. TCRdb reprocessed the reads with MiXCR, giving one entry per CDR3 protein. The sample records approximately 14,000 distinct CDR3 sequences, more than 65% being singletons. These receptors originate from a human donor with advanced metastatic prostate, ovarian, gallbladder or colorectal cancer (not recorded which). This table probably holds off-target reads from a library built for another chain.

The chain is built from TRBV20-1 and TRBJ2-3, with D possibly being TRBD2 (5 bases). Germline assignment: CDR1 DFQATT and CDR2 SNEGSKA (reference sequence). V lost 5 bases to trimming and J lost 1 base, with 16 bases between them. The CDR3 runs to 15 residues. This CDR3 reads CSARSVLSGTDTQYF. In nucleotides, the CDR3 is TGCAGTGCTCGCTCCGTGCTTAGCGGCACAGATACGCAGTATTTT.

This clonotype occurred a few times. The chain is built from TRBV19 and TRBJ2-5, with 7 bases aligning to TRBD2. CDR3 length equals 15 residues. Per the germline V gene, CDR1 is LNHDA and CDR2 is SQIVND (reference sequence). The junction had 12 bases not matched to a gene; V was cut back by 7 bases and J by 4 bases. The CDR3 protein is CASNPGDYSRETQYF. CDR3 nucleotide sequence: TGTGCCAGTAATCCCGGGGACTACTCCAGAGAGACCCAGTACTTC.

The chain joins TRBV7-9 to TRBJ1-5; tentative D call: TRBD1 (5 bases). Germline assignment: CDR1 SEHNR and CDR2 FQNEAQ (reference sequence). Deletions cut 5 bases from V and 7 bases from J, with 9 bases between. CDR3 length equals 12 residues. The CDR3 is CASSEGSQPQHF. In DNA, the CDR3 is TGTGCCAGCAGCGAGGGGAGCCAGCCCCAGCATTTT.

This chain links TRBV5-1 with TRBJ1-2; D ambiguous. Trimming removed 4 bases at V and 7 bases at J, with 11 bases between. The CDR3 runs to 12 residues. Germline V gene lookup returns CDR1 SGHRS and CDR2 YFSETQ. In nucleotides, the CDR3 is TGCGCCAGCAGCATCAAAGGACCTGGCTACACCTTC. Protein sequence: CASSIKGPGYTF.

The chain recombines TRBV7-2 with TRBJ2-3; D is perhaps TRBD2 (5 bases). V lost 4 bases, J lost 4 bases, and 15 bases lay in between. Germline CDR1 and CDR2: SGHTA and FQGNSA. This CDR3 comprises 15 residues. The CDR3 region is CASSSPTSLPDTQYF. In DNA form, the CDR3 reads TGTGCCAGCAGCTCACCTACTAGTTTGCCAGATACGCAGTATTTT.